The present T cell receptor beta chain was sequenced within a study of cytomegalovirus exposure and HLA in healthy donors. Study context: Of all 400 or so donors who were genotyped, around 79% belonged to the Caucasian-associated ancestry cluster.

The CDR3 consists of 15 residues. V was trimmed by 4 bases and J by 5 bases, leaving 17 bases between them. Germline V gene sequence: CDR1 MGHRA, CDR2 YSYEKL. The PCR used 60 Vbeta and 13 Jbeta primers. Generated by immunoSEQ multiplex PCR, the TCRdb table keeps only in-frame clones and is missing some. Seen here are some 100,000 clones, approximately 80% observed once, and the top ten hold about a tenth. General study findings and limits: A link between a missense DCLRE1C variant and TCR beta V- and J-gene trimming emerged from a later analysis.

This clone has just a few counts. Its antigen is unidentified. The sequenced material came from PBMCs. This chain joins TRBV4-1 and TRBJ2-5, with D uncertain. This receptor was identified in a man between 35 and 55 years old in good health and CMV-seropositive. As DNA, the CDR3 is TGCGCCAGCAGCCCCCCCTCGCGTGGTGTGGAGACCCAGTACTTC. Translating gives CASSPPSRGVETQYF.